A selection of T cell receptor beta chains follows, all from one sample in a study of blood T cells in healthy people across ages. In TCRdb, the 5' RACE reads were re-called with MiXCR into one record per CDR3 protein. The sample carries more than 1.4 million distinct CDR3 sequences, approximately 42% recorded once. The sequencing sample was made of blood. The origin of the receptors is a young woman in good health. The CDR3 runs from the conserved cysteine through the conserved F or W. A D gene is named only where the DNA matches it firmly. Size is omitted from some rows. Given values are once, few, many or a class for expanded clones.

>TRBJ2-4|TRBD1|few|TRBV7-3
TGTGCCAGCAGCCCGGGACAGGGGGTGGCCAAAAACATTCAGTACTTC
CASSPGQGVAKNIQYF
>TRBJ1-2|-|few|TRBV2
TGTGCCAGCAGCGTCGGACAACCCGGAGTCTATGGCTACACCTTC
CASSVGQPGVYGYTF
>TRBJ1-2|-|-|TRBV29-1
TGCAGCGTTGGAGCGGACAAGTTTTACCACACCTTC
CSVGADKFYHTF
>TRBJ1-2|-|-|TRBV6-6
TGTGCCAGCAGTACCGGGGGCCGGTCCTATGGCTACACCTTC
CASSTGGRSYGYTF
>TRBJ2-7|-|-|TRBV15
TGTGCCACCAGCAGAGATCCGCCCCCCAGCTCCTACGAGCAGTACTTC
CATSRDPPPSSYEQYF
>TRBJ2-5|-|-|TRBV27
TGTGCCAGCAGAGTTTATCGTCCCACGGGATCAGCAAGGGGTCAAGAGACCCAGTACTTC
CASRVYRPTGSARGQETQYF
>TRBJ2-5|TRBD2|once|TRBV20-1
TGCAGTGCTAGAGTTTTGAGCGCTAGCGGGGCTTGGGAGACCCGGTACTTC
CSARVLSASGAWETRYF
>TRBJ2-7|-|-|TRBV5-1
TGCGCCAGCAGCTTGGGACCTAGGGGGGGGACGGCGTACGAGCAGTACTTC
CASSLGPRGGTAYEQYF
>TRBJ2-1|TRBD2|-|TRBV2
TGTGCCAGCAGTTTTCAACTAGCGGGAAACAATGAGCAGTTCTTC
CASSFQLAGNNEQFF
>TRBJ1-5|TRBD1|-|TRBV24-1
TGTGCCACCAGTGAGGCGGGACAGGGCGTGGATCAGCCCCAGCATTTT
CATSEAGQGVDQPQHF
>TRBJ1-2|-|-|TRBV7-6
TGTGCCAGCAGTTTCGACCGTCGCGGCTACACCTTC
CASSFDRRGYTF
>TRBJ2-1|-|-|TRBV6-1
TGTGCCAGCAGTGAATCCGCGCCCTCCTACAATGAGCAGTTCTTC
CASSESAPSYNEQFF
>TRBJ1-5|-|few|TRBV6-6
TGTGCCAGCAGTTACCAGGGGCGGGGGAATCAGCCCCAGCATTTT
CASSYQGRGNQPQHF
>TRBJ2-5|-|-|TRBV2
TGTGCCAGCCAAGAGGAGACCCAGTACTTC
CASQEETQYF
>TRBJ2-1|-|-|TRBV4-1
TGCGCCAGCAGCCAAGAGTTGGGGGGAAAGGGGAAAAATGAGCAGTTCTTC
CASSQELGGKGKNEQFF
>TRBJ2-7|TRBD2|-|TRBV4-1
TGCGCCAGCAGCCAACCCCGGACTAGCGGCGAGCAGTACTTC
CASSQPRTSGEQYF
>TRBJ2-4|TRBD1|few|TRBV3-1
TGTGCCAGCAGCAGCCGGGACAGGGGACTACTAGCCAAAAACATTCAGTACTTC
CASSSRDRGLLAKNIQYF
>TRBJ1-1|TRBD1|-|TRBV4-1
TGCGCCAGCAGCCCCCGGGGACAGGGATACACTGAAGCTTTCTTT
CASSPRGQGYTEAFF
>TRBJ2-1|TRBD2|-|TRBV6-5
TGTGCCAGCGGAGTAGCGGGAGTTTTAGATGAGCAGTTCTTC
CASGVAGVLDEQFF
>TRBJ2-7|TRBD2|-|TRBV12-3/TRBV12-4
TGTGCCGGCAGTTTAGGTGTTAGCGGGAGTTCCCACGAGCAGTACTTC
CAGSLGVSGSSHEQYF
>TRBJ2-3|-|-|TRBV5-1
TGCGCCAGCAGCTTGGAAGGCAAAAACACAGATACGCAGTATTTT
CASSLEGKNTDTQYF
>TRBJ2-5|-|-|TRBV7-2
TGTGCCAGCAGCTTATTTAGCACGCTGGCAGAAGAGACCCAGTACTTC
CASSLFSTLAEETQYF
>TRBJ2-5|-|-|TRBV20-1
TGCAGTGCTAGAGATTCGGCGGATCCCCAAGAGACCCAGTACTTC
CSARDSADPQETQYF
>TRBJ2-7|TRBD1|-|TRBV6-1
TGTGCCGGAAGGACAGGGAGCGAGCAGTACTTC
CAGRTGSEQYF
>TRBJ2-5|TRBD2|few|TRBV27
TGTGCCAGCAGTTCCTTAAGCGGGGGGGCCGTAGAGACCCAGTACTTC
CASSSLSGGAVETQYF
>TRBJ1-4|-|-|TRBV7-2
TGTGCCAGCAGAGCACAGGGCCGTAATGAAAAACTGTTTTTT
CASRAQGRNEKLFF
>TRBJ2-5|-|-|TRBV20-1
TGCAGTGCTGTTGTGGGGGAGACCCAGTACTTC
CSAVVGETQYF
>TRBJ2-5|TRBD1|-|TRBV7-9
TGTGCCAGCAGCTCCCCGGACAGGGGGCGGGTTAGTCGAGAGACCCAGTACTTC
CASSSPDRGRVSRETQYF
>TRBJ2-5|TRBD2|-|TRBV9
TGTGCCAGCAGCCCTCAGCCTAGCGGGGGAAAAGAGACCCAGTACTTC
CASSPQPSGGKETQYF
>TRBJ1-4|TRBD1|-|TRBV6-4
TGTGCCAGCAGTACCGGACAGGGGGCTAGTGAAAAACTGTTTTTT
CASSTGQGASEKLFF
>TRBJ2-3|-|few|TRBV29-1
TGCAGCGTTGATCACACAGATACGCAGTATTTT
CSVDHTDTQYF
>TRBJ2-3|TRBD2|few|TRBV4-1
TGCGCCAGCAGCCAAGAGGGCGGGAGGCCCAACACAGATACGCAGTATTTT
CASSQEGGRPNTDTQYF
>TRBJ2-5|TRBD1|-|TRBV9
TGTGCCAGCAGCGTAGCAGGGGGCTATTGGAATGAGCAGTACTTC
CASSVAGGYWNEQYF
>TRBJ2-1|-|-|TRBV12-3/TRBV12-4
TGTGCCAGCAGACCCCCCACAGGGAGTGAGCAGTTCTTC
CASRPPTGSEQFF
>TRBJ2-1|TRBD1|-|TRBV24-1
TGTGCCACCAGTGACCGATCCGGGACAGGGGTTGTCGGGGAGCAGTTCTTC
CATSDRSGTGVVGEQFF
>TRBJ2-2|TRBD1|-|TRBV20-1
TGCAGTGCTAGATATCGGGACAGGGACACCGGGGAGCTGTTTTTT
CSARYRDRDTGELFF